These T cell receptor beta chains were read from a single sample in a study of T cells in Graves' hyperthyroidism and ophthalmopathy. TCRdb reprocessed the multiplex PCR reads with MiXCR, giving one entry per CDR3 protein. In the table there are hundreds of thousands of distinct CDR3 sequences, just under 20% of which are singletons. The sequencing sample was made of blood. The source of these receptors is a man aged 40-55 years with Graves' ophthalmopathy. Each CDR3 is given with its conserved first and last residue. Each record gives: D gene, clone size, CDR3 length, V gene, J gene, CDR3 protein, CDR3 DNA. The D gene is left open where the match is weak. Clone sizes are given selectively: once, few, many, or a class where the clone is expanded.

d_call: .; clone_size: .; cdr3_length: 15; v_call: TRBV16; j_call: TRBJ1-5; cdr3_aa: CASSRGRVGRQPQHF; cdr3_nt: TGTGCCAGCAGCCGGGGCAGGGTTGGGAGGCAGCCCCAGCATTTT
d_call: TRBD1; clone_size: few; cdr3_length: 15; v_call: TRBV11-2; j_call: TRBJ1-2; cdr3_aa: CASSTLTGVNYGYTF; cdr3_nt: TGTGCCAGCAGCACTTTAACAGGGGTTAACTATGGCTACACCTTC
d_call: .; clone_size: few; cdr3_length: 14; v_call: TRBV30; j_call: TRBJ1-3; cdr3_aa: CAWSVGISGNTIYF; cdr3_nt: TGTGCCTGGAGTGTTGGGATATCTGGAAACACCATATATTTT
d_call: .; clone_size: few; cdr3_length: 15; v_call: TRBV15; j_call: TRBJ2-7; cdr3_aa: CATSRDWDASYEQYF; cdr3_nt: TGTGCCACCAGCAGAGATTGGGACGCTTCCTACGAGCAGTACTTC
d_call: TRBD1; clone_size: .; cdr3_length: 15; v_call: TRBV10-2; j_call: TRBJ1-3; cdr3_aa: CASSAGQAPGNTIYF; cdr3_nt: TGCGCCAGCAGTGCGGGACAGGCTCCTGGAAACACCATATATTTT
d_call: .; clone_size: .; cdr3_length: 15; v_call: TRBV7-3; j_call: TRBJ2-7; cdr3_aa: CASSLSPGSSYEQYF; cdr3_nt: TGTGCCAGCAGCTTATCGCCGGGAAGCTCCTACGAGCAGTACTTC
d_call: TRBD1; clone_size: .; cdr3_length: 14; v_call: TRBV6-1; j_call: TRBJ1-5; cdr3_aa: CASRTGTDNQPQHF; cdr3_nt: TGTGCCAGCAGGACCGGGACAGACAATCAGCCCCAGCATTTT
d_call: .; clone_size: few; cdr3_length: 15; v_call: TRBV30; j_call: TRBJ1-5; cdr3_aa: CAWGQGFGLNQPQHF; cdr3_nt: TGTGCCTGGGGCCAGGGCTTCGGTCTCAATCAGCCCCAGCATTTT
d_call: .; clone_size: few; cdr3_length: 14; v_call: TRBV5-1; j_call: TRBJ2-7; cdr3_aa: CASSLIRGANEQYF; cdr3_nt: TGCGCCAGCAGCCTGATCAGGGGCGCCAACGAGCAGTACTTC
d_call: .; clone_size: .; cdr3_length: 16; v_call: TRBV6-1; j_call: TRBJ2-3; cdr3_aa: CASRETRAGPTDTQYF; cdr3_nt: TGTGCCAGCAGAGAAACCCGAGCGGGCCCCACAGATACGCAGTATTTT
d_call: .; clone_size: .; cdr3_length: 15; v_call: TRBV4-2; j_call: TRBJ2-2; cdr3_aa: CASSQVWGRTGELFF; cdr3_nt: TGTGCCAGCAGCCAAGTATGGGGGAGGACCGGGGAGCTGTTTTTT
d_call: .; clone_size: .; cdr3_length: 14; v_call: TRBV6-2/TRBV6-3; j_call: TRBJ2-1; cdr3_aa: CASSTPAGRDEQFF; cdr3_nt: TGTGCCAGCAGTACCCCGGCGGGGCGCGATGAGCAGTTCTTC
d_call: TRBD1; clone_size: few; cdr3_length: 17; v_call: TRBV29-1; j_call: TRBJ1-2; cdr3_aa: CSVDGYGQGKSNYGYTF; cdr3_nt: TGCAGCGTTGATGGCTATGGACAGGGGAAAAGTAACTATGGCTACACCTTC
d_call: TRBD2; clone_size: .; cdr3_length: 15; v_call: TRBV12-3/TRBV12-4; j_call: TRBJ2-3; cdr3_aa: CASSLAGGDTDTQYF; cdr3_nt: TGTGCCAGCAGCTTAGCGGGGGGTGATACAGATACGCAGTATTTT
d_call: .; clone_size: .; cdr3_length: 15; v_call: TRBV29-1; j_call: TRBJ2-3; cdr3_aa: CSVEGSGTYTDTQYF; cdr3_nt: TGCAGCGTTGAAGGTTCCGGGACCTACACAGATACGCAGTATTTT
d_call: .; clone_size: many; cdr3_length: 15; v_call: TRBV12-3/TRBV12-4; j_call: TRBJ1-2; cdr3_aa: CASSLRPGGLNGYTF; cdr3_nt: TGTGCCAGCAGTTTAAGACCTGGGGGGTTGAATGGCTACACCTTC
d_call: .; clone_size: few; cdr3_length: 12; v_call: TRBV12-3/TRBV12-4; j_call: TRBJ2-7; cdr3_aa: CASSFWAGEQYF; cdr3_nt: TGTGCCAGCAGTTTTTGGGCTGGGGAGCAGTACTTC